This record looks at one T cell receptor beta chain sequence and its context. These data belong to a study of blood T cell repertoires in COVID-19. On the study more broadly: Spain, Italy and the United States supplied samples that represented acute and convalescent COVID-19. The cDNA or gDNA used as material had been derived from T cells, B-cell-depleted T cells, or PBMCs.

Germline V gene data show CDR1 as SNHLY and CDR2 as FYNNEI. Trimming took off 4 bases at V and 1 base at J, with 12 bases between the two ends. The CDR3 length is 15 residues. How the authors handled the data: Estimates of nucleated cell counts were drawn from the amplification of reference gene primers. TCRdb keeps only in-frame clones here, not all; method: immunoSEQ multiplex PCR. V and J calls and clone size come straight from that table; D and trimming were deduced from the DNA. This table has some 110,000 clones, under 85% appearing once. J is TRBJ2-3 and V is TRBV2; tentative D call: TRBD2 (6 bases). This sequence was found in a woman aged 60-75 years with acute or convalescent COVID-19. Material: peripheral blood. DNA of the CDR3: TGTGCCAGCAGTGTGCGGGGTGGAGGCACAGATACGCAGTATTTT. Amino acid sequence: CASSVRGGGTDTQYF. Combining the CDR3 with reference TRBV2 and TRBJ2-3 gives the whole variable domain EPEVTQTPSHQVTQMGQEVILRCVPISNHLYFYWYRQILGQKVEFLVSFYNNEISEKSEIFDDQFSVERPDGSNFTLKIRSTKLEDSAMYFCASSVRGGGTDTQYFGPGTRLTVL.